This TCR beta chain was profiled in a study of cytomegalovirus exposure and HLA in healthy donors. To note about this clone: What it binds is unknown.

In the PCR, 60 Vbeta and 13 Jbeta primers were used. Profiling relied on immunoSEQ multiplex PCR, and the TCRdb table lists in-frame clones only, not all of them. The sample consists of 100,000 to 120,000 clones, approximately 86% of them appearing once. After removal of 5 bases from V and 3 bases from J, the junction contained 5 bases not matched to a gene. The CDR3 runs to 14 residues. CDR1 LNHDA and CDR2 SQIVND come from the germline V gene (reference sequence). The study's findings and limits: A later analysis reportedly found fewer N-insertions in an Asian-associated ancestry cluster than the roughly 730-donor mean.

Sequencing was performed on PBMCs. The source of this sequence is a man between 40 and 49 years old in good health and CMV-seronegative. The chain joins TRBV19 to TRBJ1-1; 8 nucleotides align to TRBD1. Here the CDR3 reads CASSPQGAHTEAFF. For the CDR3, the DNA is TGTGCCAGTAGTCCGCAGGGGGCTCACACTGAAGCTTTCTTT.